These 10 T cell receptor beta chains originate from one sample sequenced in a study of Graves' ophthalmopathy and Graves' hyperthyroidism. The TCR beta CDR3 regions underwent amplification from RNA transcripts. The library came from an HTBI-primed first-round RT-PCR and a second-round multiplex PCR. A single record per CDR3 protein comes from TCRdb applying MiXCR to the multiplex PCR reads. The table lists hundreds of thousands of distinct CDR3 sequences, approximately 22% of them singletons. Specimen: peripheral blood. Receptor source: a young woman with stable Graves' hyperthyroidism. Some clones in this sample may be carry-over from other donors' samples.

This clonotype was seen many times. The rearrangement joins TRBV12-3 or TRBV12-4 to TRBJ2-7, with TRBD1 identical over 7 bases. V shed 3 bases, J shed 6 bases, and the junction held 11 bases outside the gene matches. The CDR3 contains 15 residues. CDR3 amino acids: CASSFNPDRVGEQYF. Written as DNA, the CDR3 is TGTGCCAGCAGTTTCAACCCCGACAGGGTCGGCGAGCAGTACTTC.

The chain joins TRBV5-6 to TRBJ2-2; D is perhaps TRBD2 (6 bases). CDR1 and CDR2 (germline): SGHDT, YYEEEE. V was trimmed by 1 base and J by 0 bases, leaving 10 bases between them. This CDR3 comprises 16 residues. The CDR3 is CASSLYSGANTGELFF. In DNA, the CDR3 is TGTGCCAGCAGCTTGTATAGCGGAGCGAACACCGGGGAGCTGTTTTTT.

The V call is TRBV25-1, the J call TRBJ2-2, with 8 bases lining up with TRBD2. The V segment lost 8 bases and the J segment 1 base; nucleotides outside the gene matches: 6. This CDR3 has 15 residues. CDR1 and CDR2 (germline): MGHDK, SYGVNS. CDR3 in DNA: TGTGCCAGCGCCGGGACTAGTCGGAACACCGGGGAGCTGTTTTTT. It encodes CASAGTSRNTGELFF. Combining the CDR3 with reference TRBV25-1 and TRBJ2-2 gives the whole variable domain EADIYQTPRYLVIGTGKKITLECSQTMGHDKMYWYQQDPGMELHLIHYSYGVNSTEKGDLSSESTVSRIRTEHFPLTLESARPSHTSQYLCASAGTSRNTGELFFGEGSRLTVL.

Many counts were recorded for this clonotype. The rearrangement joins TRBV29-1 to TRBJ2-7; 8 bases match TRBD1. The trim removed 4 bases at V and 6 bases at J, leaving 2 bases unmatched. Germline CDR1 reads SQVTM; CDR2 reads ANQGSEA. The CDR3 length is 11 residues. CDR3 bases: TGCAGCGTTGGTACAGGGGGCGAGCAGTACTTC. Its protein product is CSVGTGGEQYF.

This clonotype was detected once. The rearrangement joins TRBV12-5 to TRBJ1-3; a weak D match, TRBD1 (5 bases). Germline V lookup: CDR1 LGHNT, CDR2 FRNRAP. V gave up 5 bases and J gave up 4 bases, with 12 bases separating them. This CDR3 contains 14 residues. CDR3 amino acids: CASGVGASGNTIYF. CDR3 DNA sequence: TGTGCTAGTGGTGTAGGGGCGTCGGGAAACACCATATATTTT.

At least ten counts were recorded for this clonotype. This sequence joins TRBV12-3 or TRBV12-4 and TRBJ2-7; D unclear. The ends were cut back, 5 bases at V and 9 bases at J, with 11 bases in the middle. CDR3 length: 11 residues. CDR3 region: CASSKTGRQYF. As DNA, the CDR3 is TGTGCCAGCAGTAAAACGGGCAGGCAGTACTTC.

DNA of the CDR3: TGTGCCAGTAGTACCCCCTCCCCAAAAGGGACTGAAGCTTTCTTT. It encodes CASSTPSPKGTEAFF. V usage is TRBV19 and J usage is TRBJ1-1; D unresolved. The germline CDR1 and CDR2 sequences are LNHDA and SQIVND (reference sequence). The CDR3 covers 15 residues. Trimming stripped 4 bases from V and 5 bases from J, with 17 bases between.

The genes are TRBV12-3 or TRBV12-4 and TRBJ2-5; 7 nucleotides align to TRBD1. The CDR3 has 13 amino acids. V lost 3 bases to trimming and J lost 4 bases; unmatched junction nucleotides: 2. The CDR3 DNA sequence: TGTGCCAGCAGTTTGGGACAGATAGAGACCCAGTACTTC. This gives the protein CASSLGQIETQYF.

This clonotype has ten or more counts. V is TRBV5-1 and J is TRBJ2-3; TRBD1 aligns across 7 bases. The CDR3 spans 15 residues. V dropped 4 bases and J dropped 1; count of bases not matched to a gene: 6. Germline assignment: CDR1 SGHRS and CDR2 YFSETQ. In nucleotides, the CDR3 is TGCGCCAGCAGCAAACAGGGGAAGGGCACAGATACGCAGTATTTT. Amino acid sequence: CASSKQGKGTDTQYF.

This clonotype has a count of ten or more. The chain has TRBV27 and TRBJ1-1; possible D gene TRBD1, 5 bases. The CDR3 consists of 15 residues. CDR1 is MNHEY, CDR2 SMNVEV, per germline (reference sequence). Trimming pared 5 bases from V and 0 bases from J, leaving 13 bases between. The CDR3 reads CASSPLTALNTEAFF. CDR3 DNA sequence: TGTGCCAGCAGTCCATTGACAGCATTGAACACTGAAGCTTTCTTT.